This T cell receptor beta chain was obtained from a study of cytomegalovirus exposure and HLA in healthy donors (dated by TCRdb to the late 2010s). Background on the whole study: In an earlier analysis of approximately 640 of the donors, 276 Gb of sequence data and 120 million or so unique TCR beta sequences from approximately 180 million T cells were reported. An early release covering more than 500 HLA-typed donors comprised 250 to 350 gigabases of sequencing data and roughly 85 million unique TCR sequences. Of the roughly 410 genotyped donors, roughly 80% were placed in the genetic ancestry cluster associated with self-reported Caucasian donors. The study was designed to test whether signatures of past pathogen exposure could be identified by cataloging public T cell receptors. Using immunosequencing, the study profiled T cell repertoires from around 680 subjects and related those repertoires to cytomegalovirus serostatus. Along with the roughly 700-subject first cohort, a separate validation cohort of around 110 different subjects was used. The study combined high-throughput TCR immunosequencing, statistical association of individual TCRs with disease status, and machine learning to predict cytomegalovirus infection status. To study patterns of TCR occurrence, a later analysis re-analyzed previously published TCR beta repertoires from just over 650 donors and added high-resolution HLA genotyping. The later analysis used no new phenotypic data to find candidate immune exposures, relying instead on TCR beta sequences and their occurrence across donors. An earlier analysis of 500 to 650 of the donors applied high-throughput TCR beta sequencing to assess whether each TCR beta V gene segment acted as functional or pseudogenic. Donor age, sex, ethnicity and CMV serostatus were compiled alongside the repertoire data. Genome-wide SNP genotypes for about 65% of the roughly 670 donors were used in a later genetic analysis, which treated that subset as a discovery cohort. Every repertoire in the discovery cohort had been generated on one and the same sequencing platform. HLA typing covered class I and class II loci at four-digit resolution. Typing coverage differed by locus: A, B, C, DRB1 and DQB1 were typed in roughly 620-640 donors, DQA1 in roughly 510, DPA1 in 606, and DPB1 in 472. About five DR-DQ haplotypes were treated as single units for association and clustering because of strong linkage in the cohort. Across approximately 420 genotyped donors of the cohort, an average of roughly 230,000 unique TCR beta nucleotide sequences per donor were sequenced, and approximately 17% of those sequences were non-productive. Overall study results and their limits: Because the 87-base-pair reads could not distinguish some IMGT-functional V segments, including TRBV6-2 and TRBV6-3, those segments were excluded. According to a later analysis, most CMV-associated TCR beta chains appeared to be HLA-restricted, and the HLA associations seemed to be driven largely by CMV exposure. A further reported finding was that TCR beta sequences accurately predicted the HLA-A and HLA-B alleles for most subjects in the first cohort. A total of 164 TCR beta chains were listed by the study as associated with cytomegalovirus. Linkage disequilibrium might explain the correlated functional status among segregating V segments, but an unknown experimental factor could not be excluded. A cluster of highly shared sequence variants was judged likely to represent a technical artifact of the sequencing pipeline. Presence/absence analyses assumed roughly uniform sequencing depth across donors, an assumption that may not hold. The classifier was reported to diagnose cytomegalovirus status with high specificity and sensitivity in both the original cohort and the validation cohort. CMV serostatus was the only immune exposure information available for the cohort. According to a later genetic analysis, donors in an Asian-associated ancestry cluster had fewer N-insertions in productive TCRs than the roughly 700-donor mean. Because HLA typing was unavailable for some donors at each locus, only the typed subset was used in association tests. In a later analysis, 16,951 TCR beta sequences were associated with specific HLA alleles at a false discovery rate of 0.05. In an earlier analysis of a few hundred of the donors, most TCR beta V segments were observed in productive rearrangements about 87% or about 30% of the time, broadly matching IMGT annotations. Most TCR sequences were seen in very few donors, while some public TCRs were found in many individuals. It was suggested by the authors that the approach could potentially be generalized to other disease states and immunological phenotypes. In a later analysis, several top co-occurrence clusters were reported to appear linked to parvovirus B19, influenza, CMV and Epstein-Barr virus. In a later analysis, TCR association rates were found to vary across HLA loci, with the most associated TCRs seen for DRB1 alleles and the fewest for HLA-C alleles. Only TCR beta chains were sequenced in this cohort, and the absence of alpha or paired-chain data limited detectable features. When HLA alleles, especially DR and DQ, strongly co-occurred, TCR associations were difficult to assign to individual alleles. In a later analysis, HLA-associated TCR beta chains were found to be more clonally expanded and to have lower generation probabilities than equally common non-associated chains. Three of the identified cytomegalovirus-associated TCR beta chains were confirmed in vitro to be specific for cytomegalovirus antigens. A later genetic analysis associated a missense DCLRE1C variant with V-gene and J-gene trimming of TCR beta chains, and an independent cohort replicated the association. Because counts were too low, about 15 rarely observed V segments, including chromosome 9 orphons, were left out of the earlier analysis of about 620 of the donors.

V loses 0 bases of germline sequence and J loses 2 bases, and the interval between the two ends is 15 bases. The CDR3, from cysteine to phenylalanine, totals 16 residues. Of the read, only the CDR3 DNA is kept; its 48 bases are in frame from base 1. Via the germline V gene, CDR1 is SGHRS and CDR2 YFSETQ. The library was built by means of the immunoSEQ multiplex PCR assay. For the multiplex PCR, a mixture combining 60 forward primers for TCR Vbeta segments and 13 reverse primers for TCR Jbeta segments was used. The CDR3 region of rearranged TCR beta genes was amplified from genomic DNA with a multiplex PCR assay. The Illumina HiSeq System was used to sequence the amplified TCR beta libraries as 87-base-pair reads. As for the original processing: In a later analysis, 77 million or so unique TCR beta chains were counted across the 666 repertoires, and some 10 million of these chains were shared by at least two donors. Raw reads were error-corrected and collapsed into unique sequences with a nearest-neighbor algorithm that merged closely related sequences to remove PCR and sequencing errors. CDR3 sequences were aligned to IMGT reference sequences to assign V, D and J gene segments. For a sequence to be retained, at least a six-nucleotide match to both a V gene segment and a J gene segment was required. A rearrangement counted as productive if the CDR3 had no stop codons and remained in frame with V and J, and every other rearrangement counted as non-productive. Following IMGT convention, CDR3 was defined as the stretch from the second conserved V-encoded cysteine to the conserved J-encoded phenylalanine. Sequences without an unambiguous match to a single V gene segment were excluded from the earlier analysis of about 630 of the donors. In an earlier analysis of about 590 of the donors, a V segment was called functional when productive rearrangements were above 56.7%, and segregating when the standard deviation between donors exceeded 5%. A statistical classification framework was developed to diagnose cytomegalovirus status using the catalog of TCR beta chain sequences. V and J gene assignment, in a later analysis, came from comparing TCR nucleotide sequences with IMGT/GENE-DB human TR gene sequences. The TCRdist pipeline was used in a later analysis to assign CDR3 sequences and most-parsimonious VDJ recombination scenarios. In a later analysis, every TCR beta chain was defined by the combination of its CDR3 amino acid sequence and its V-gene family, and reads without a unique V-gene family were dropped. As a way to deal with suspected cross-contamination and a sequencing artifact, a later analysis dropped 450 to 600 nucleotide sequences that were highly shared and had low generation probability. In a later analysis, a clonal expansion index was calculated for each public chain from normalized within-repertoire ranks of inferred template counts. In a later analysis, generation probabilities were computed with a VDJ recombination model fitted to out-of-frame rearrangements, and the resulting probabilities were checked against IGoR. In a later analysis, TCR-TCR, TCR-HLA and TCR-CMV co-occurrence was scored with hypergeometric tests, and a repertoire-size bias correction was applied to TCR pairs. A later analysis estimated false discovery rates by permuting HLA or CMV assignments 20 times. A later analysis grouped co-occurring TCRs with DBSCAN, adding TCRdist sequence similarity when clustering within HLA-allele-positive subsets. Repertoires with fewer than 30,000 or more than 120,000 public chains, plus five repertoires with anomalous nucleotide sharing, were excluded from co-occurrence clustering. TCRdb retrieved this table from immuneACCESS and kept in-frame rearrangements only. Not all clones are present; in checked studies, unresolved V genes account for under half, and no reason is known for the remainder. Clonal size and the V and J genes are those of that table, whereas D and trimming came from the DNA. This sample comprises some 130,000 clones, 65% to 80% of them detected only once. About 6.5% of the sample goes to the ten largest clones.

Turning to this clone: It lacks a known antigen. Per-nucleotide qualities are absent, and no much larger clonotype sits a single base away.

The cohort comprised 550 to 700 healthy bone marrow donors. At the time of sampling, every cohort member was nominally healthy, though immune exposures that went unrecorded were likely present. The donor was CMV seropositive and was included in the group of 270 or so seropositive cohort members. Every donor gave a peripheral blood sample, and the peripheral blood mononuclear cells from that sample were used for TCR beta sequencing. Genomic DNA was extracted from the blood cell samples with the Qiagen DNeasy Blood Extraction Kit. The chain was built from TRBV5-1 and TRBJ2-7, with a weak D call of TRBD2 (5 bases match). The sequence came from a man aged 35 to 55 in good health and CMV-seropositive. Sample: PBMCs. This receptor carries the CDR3 CASSLAGNPQAYEQYF. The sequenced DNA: TGCGCCAGCAGCTTGGCCGGGAATCCCCAGGCCTACGAGCAGTACTTC.